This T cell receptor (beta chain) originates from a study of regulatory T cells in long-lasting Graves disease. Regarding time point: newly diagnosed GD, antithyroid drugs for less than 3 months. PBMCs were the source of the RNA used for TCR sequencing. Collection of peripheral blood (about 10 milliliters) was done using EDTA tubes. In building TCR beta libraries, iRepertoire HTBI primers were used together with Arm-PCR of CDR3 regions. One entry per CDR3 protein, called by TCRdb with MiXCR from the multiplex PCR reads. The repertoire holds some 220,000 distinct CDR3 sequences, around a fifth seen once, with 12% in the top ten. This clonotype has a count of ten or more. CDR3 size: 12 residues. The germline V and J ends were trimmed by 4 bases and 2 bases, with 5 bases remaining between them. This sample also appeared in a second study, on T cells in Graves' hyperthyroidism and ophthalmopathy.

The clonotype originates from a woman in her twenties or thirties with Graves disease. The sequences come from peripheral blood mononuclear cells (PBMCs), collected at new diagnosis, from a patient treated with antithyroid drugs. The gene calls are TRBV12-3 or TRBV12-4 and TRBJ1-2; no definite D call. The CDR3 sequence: CASSSENYGYTF. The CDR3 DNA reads TGTGCCAGCAGTTCCGAGAACTATGGCTACACCTTC.